This TCR beta chain was sequenced in a study of control samples from healthy donors and cancer patients. The CDR3 is 8 residues long. Germline V gene lookup returns CDR1 SNHLY and CDR2 FYNNEI. The V end was cut by 8 bases, the J end by 9 bases, with 4 bases between. The protocol was immunoSEQ multiplex PCR, while the TCRdb copy is restricted to in-frame clones and leaves out a portion. The table has over 150,000 clones, 91% seen once; the top ten hold about 2.1%. Material: blood. The gene calls are TRBV2 and TRBJ2-5; D is unresolved. The receptor's source is a middle-aged woman in good health. In DNA, the CDR3 is TGTGCCAGCGGGGCCCAGTACTTC. It translates to CASGAQYF.